A single sample is the source of the 5 T cell receptor beta chains below, sequenced in a study of shared clonotypes between healthy human individuals. Repertoires were generated with immunoSEQ multiplex PCR, while TCRdb's copy carries only in-frame clones and drops some. The sample has around 1.1 million clones, roughly 80% seen once; the top ten hold 0.85% to 1%. Sequencing input: memory CD4+ T cells from PBMCs. Subset specified: CD45RA-negative fraction. Every receptor here comes from a young man in good health. Some clones in this sample may be carry-over from other donors' samples.

The chain links TRBV6-1 to TRBJ2-1; TRBD2 matches 8 bases. This CDR3 is built from 14 residues. Germline CDR1 reads MNHNS; CDR2 reads SASEGT. After removal of 7 bases from V and 6 bases from J, the junction contained 8 bases not matched to a gene. The CDR3 nucleotides read TGTGCCAGCACCCCTTCTGGGACTAGCAATGAGCAGTTCTTC. Translating gives CASTPSGTSNEQFF.

This sequence joins TRBV9 and TRBJ1-3; no clear D gene. This CDR3 comprises 13 residues. V was pared by 4 bases and J by 4 bases, with 9 bases between. From germline, CDR1 is SGDLS and CDR2 YYNGEE. CDR3 in amino acids: CASSTEEGNTIYF. In DNA form, the CDR3 reads TGTGCCAGCAGCACGGAGGAAGGAAACACCATATATTTT.

Concerning this clone itself: The same CDR3 is also encoded by other DNA sequences in this sample. V is TRBV7-2 and J is TRBJ1-2, with D unresolved. Trimming removed 5 bases at V and 5 bases at J, with 9 bases between. There are 12 residues in the CDR3. CDR1 and CDR2 from the germline V gene are SGHTA and FQGNSA. The CDR3 DNA reads TGTGCCAGCAGCCGGGAAGGATATGGCTACACCTTC. It is translated as CASSREGYGYTF.

This clone was recorded a few times. The chain joins TRBV11-1 to TRBJ2-7; TRBD1 is a possible D gene (6 bases). The CDR3 loop spans 15 amino acids. V gave up 6 bases and J gave up 0 bases, with 15 bases separating them. The V gene's germline CDR1 is SGHAT and CDR2 FQDESV (reference sequence). DNA for the CDR3: TGTGCCAGCAGTTACTCGGGACAAAACTCCTACGAGCAGTACTTC. Translated: CASSYSGQNSYEQYF.

The rearrangement uses TRBV27 and TRBJ2-7; 10 nucleotides agree with TRBD2. From germline, CDR1 is MNHEY and CDR2 SMNVEV (reference sequence). This CDR3 has 15 residues. V trimming: 6 bases; J trimming: 2 bases; junction bases outside the gene matches: 7. CDR3 DNA sequence: TGTGCCAGCAGCCTCACTAGCGGGATTCCCTACGAGCAGTACTTC. It specifies CASSLTSGIPYEQYF.